This TCR beta chain came from a study of cytomegalovirus exposure and HLA in healthy donors. Study-wide results and caveats: Donor immune exposure was known only as CMV serostatus.

The CDR3 consists of 17 residues. V was pared by 4 bases and J by 4 bases, with 12 bases of the junction left unmatched. Germline CDR1 and CDR2: LGHNA and YNFKEQ. PCR primers comprised 60 Vbeta and 13 Jbeta primers. Measured with immunoSEQ multiplex PCR; TCRdb has only the in-frame clones, and not every one. In total, the table holds about 140,000 clones. In regard to this clone: Its antigen is currently unknown.

The chain has TRBV4-2 and TRBJ1-1, with 10 positions matching TRBD1. Sequenced sample: PBMCs. The clonotype was recovered from a male donor in good health and CMV-seronegative. The CDR3 spells CASSLRTGGLSSTEAFF. In DNA, the CDR3 is TGTGCCAGCAGCCTGCGGACAGGGGGTTTAAGTTCCACTGAAGCTTTCTTT.